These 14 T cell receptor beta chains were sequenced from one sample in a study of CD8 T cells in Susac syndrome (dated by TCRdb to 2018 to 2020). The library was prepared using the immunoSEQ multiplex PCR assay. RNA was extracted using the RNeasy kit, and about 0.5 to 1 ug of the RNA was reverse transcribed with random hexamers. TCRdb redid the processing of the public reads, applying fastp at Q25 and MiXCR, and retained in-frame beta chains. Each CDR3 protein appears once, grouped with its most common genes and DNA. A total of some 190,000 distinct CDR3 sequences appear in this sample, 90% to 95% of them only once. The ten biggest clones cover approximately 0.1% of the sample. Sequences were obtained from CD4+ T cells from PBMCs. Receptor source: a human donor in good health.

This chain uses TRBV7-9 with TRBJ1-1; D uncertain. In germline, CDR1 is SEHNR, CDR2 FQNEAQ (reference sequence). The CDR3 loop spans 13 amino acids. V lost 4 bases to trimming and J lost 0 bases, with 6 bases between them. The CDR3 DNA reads TGTGCCAGCAGCTCGGAAGTGAACACTGAAGCTTTCTTT. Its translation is CASSSEVNTEAFF.

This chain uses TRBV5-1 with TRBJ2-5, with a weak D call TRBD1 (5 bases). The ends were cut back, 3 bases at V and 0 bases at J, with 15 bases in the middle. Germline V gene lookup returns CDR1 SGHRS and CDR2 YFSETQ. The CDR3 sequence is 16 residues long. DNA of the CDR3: TGCGCCAGCAGCTCCGCAGGGAAGATGTACCAAGAGACCCAGTACTTC. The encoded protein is CASSSAGKMYQETQYF. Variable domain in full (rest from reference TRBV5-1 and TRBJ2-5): KAGVTQTPRYLIKTRGQQVTLSCSPISGHRSVSWYQQTPGQGLQFLFEYFSETQRNKGNFPGRFSGRQFSNSRSEMNVSTLELGDSALYLCASSSAGKMYQETQYFGPGTRLLVL.

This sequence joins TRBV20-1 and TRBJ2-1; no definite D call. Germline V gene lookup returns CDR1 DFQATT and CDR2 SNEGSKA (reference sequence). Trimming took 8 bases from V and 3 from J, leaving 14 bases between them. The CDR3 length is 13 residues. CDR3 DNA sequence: TGCAGTACTATACAGCGATACTACAATGAGCAGTTCTTC. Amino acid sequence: CSTIQRYYNEQFF.

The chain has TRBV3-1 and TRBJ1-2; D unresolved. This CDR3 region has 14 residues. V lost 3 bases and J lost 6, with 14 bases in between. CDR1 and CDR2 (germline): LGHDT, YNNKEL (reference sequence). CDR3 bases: TGTGCCAGCAGCCAGACTGCCCCCTCCAATGGCTACACCTTC. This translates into CASSQTAPSNGYTF.

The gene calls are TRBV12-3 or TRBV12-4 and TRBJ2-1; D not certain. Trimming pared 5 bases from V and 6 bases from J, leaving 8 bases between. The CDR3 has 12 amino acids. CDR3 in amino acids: CASSLRFNEQFF. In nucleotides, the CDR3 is TGTGCCAGCAGTCTTAGGTTCAATGAGCAGTTCTTC.

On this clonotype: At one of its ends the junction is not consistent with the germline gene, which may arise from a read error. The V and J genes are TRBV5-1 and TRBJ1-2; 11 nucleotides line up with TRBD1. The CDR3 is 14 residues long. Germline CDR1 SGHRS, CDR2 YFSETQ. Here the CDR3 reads CASSLGQGDYGYTF. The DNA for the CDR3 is TGTGCCAGCAGTTTGGGACAGGGGGACTATGGCTACACCTTC.

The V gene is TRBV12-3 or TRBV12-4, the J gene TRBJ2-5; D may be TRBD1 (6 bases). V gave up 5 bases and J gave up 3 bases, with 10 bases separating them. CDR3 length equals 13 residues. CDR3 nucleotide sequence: TGTGCCAGCAGTCGGACAGAAGAAGAGACCCAGTACTTC. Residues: CASSRTEEETQYF.

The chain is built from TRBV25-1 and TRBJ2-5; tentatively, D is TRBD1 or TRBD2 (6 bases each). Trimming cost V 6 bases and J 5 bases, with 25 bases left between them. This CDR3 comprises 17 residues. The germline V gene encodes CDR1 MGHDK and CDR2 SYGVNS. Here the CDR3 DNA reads TGTGCCAGCAGGTCACCATACAGGGACTCGCCGGGGGAGACCCAGTACTTC. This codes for CASRSPYRDSPGETQYF.

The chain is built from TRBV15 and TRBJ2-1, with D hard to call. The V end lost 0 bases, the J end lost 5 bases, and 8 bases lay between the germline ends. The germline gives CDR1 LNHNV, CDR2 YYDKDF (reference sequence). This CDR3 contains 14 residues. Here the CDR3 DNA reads TGTGCCACCAGCAGAGATCTAGTCGACAATGAGCAGTTCTTC. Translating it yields CATSRDLVDNEQFF.

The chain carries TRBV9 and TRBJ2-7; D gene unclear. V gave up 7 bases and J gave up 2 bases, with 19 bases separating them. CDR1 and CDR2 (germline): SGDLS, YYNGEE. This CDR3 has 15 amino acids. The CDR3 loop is CASSAHTPGAYEQYF. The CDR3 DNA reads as TGTGCCAGCTCAGCTCATACCCCAGGCGCCTACGAGCAGTACTTC.

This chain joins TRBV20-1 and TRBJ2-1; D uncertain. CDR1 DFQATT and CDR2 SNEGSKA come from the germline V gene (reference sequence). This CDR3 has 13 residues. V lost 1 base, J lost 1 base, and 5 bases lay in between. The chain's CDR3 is CSARVDSYNEQFF. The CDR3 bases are TGCAGTGCTAGAGTTGATTCCTACAATGAGCAGTTCTTC.

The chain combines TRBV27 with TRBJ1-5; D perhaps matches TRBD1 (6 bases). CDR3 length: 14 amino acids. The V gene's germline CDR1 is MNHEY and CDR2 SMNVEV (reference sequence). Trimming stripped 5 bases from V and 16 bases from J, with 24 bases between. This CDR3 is CASSRRDTRTPVHF. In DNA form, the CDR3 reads TGTGCCAGCAGTCGCCGGGACACTCGAACCCCAGTACATTTT.

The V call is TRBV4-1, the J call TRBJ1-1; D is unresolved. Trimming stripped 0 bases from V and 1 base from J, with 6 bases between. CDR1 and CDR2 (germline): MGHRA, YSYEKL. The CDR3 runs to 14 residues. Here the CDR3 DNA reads TGCGCCAGCAGCCAAGAATGGAGGAACACTGAAGCTTTCTTT. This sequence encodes CASSQEWRNTEAFF.

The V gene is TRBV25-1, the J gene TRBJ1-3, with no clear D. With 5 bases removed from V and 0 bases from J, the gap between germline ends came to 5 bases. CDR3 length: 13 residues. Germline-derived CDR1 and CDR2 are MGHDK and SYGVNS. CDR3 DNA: TGTGCCAGCAGTTTCAGCTCTGGAAACACCATATATTTT. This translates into CASSFSSGNTIYF. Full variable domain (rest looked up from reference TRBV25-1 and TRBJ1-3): EADIYQTPRYLVIGTGKKITLECSQTMGHDKMYWYQQDPGMELHLIHYSYGVNSTEKGDLSSESTVSRIRTEHFPLTLESARPSHTSQYLCASSFSSGNTIYFGEGSWLTVV.